This TCR beta chain is drawn from a study of identical twins. CDR3 length: 15 amino acids. Losses at the gene ends were 1 base for V and 1 base for J; bases not matched to a gene: 6. Germline values: CDR1 SQVTM, CDR2 ANQGSEA. Study conclusions and caveats: Model-predicted out-of-frame TCR alpha sharing fell below observed values in monozygotic twins.

This clonotype was counted a few times. Its specificity is unknown. Unique molecular identifiers were present on cDNA, and template switching added a universal primer site. Each CDR3 protein gets one entry after TCRdb re-called the 5' RACE reads with MiXCR. This table holds about 470,000 distinct CDR3 sequences, 20% to 25% found once. Separately, the same data were catalogued under a study of T cells expressing NK-cell markers. As reported in that work: The sorts in several experiments were restricted to alpha-beta TCR T cells by an anti-gamma-delta TCR antibody.

The chain uses TRBV29-1 and TRBJ1-2, with 7 bases matching TRBD1. Sequencing was performed on CD4+ T cells sorted from blood. The receptor was derived from a woman aged 18-29 years in good health. The CDR3 sequence is CSVEADRRFNYGYTF. CDR3 in DNA: TGCAGCGTTGAAGCGGACAGGAGGTTTAACTATGGCTACACCTTC.